These 15 T cell receptor beta chains were sequenced from one sample in a study of Ad26.COV2.S vaccination and SARS-CoV-2 variants. This table comes from immunoSEQ multiplex PCR, and its TCRdb copy is limited to in-frame clones, with some not included. Seen here are hundreds of thousands of clones, 89% observed once, and the top ten hold approximately 1.5%. Noted treatment: roughly 19 received Ad26.COV2.S at low or high dose, single or two shots; about five received placebo; per-sample allocation not given. Sample collection was performed on day 63 after the first vaccine or placebo injection. Specimen: peripheral blood, collected in a trial of Ad26.COV2.S vaccine versus placebo. The receptors here all came from a person aged 18-60 years who received the Ad26.COV2.S COVID-19 vaccine or a placebo.

The genes are TRBV5-1 and TRBJ2-3; maybe TRBD2 (5 bases). The CDR3 contains 16 residues. In germline, CDR1 is SGHRS, CDR2 YFSETQ. Trimming pared 1 base from V and 0 bases from J, leaving 12 bases between. CDR3 bases: TGCGCCAGCAGCTTGCCCGCTAGCCCAAGCACAGATACGCAGTATTTT. This gives the protein CASSLPASPSTDTQYF. Together with reference TRBV5-1 and TRBJ2-3, the CDR3 gives the full variable domain: KAGVTQTPRYLIKTRGQQVTLSCSPISGHRSVSWYQQTPGQGLQFLFEYFSETQRNKGNFPGRFSGRQFSNSRSEMNVSTLELGDSALYLCASSLPASPSTDTQYFGPGTRLTVL.

The chain recombines TRBV5-8 with TRBJ1-2, with D uncertain. V was clipped by 4 bases and J by 3 bases, with 16 bases between them. Germline CDR1 reads SGHTS; CDR2 reads YDEGEE. The CDR3 totals 15 residues. CDR3 loop: CASSRRQSSHYGYTF. Written as DNA, the CDR3 is TGTGCCAGCAGCAGGCGACAAAGCTCTCACTATGGCTACACCTTC.

The table lists this clone with a count of one. This chain joins TRBV19 and TRBJ2-5; 9 bases match TRBD1. The trim removed 7 bases at V and 5 bases at J, leaving 11 bases unmatched. CDR1 is LNHDA, CDR2 SQIVND, per germline (reference sequence). The CDR3 sequence is 15 residues long. The CDR3 DNA reads as TGTGCCAGTACCGTCACAGGGGGCGGGTGGGAGACCCAGTACTTC. Translated, it gives CASTVTGGGWETQYF.

This sequence joins TRBV7-2 and TRBJ1-6; D gene uncertain. Trimming removed 5 bases from V and 6 bases from J, with 14 bases in between. The CDR3 is 15 residues long. Germline CDR1 and CDR2: SGHTA and FQGNSA. CDR3 sequence: CASSPQGPLNSPLHF. The CDR3 bases are TGTGCCAGCAGCCCCCAAGGGCCGCTTAATTCACCCCTCCACTTT.

This chain links TRBV19 with TRBJ1-2; TRBD1 aligns across 8 bases. This CDR3 has 13 amino acids. The V gene end was trimmed by 2 bases and the J gene end by 8 bases; junction bases not matched to a gene: 4. Per germline, CDR1 LNHDA and CDR2 SQIVND (reference sequence). The CDR3: CASSIQGARGYTF. The CDR3 DNA is TGTGCCAGTAGTATACAGGGGGCGCGGGGCTACACCTTC.

V gene TRBV30 combines with J gene TRBJ2-1, with a tentative D call TRBD2 (6 bases). Germline CDR1 and CDR2: GTSNPN and SVGIG (reference sequence). CDR3 length equals 13 residues. V dropped 4 bases and J dropped 4 bases, with 11 bases sitting between them. The CDR3 nucleotides read TGTGCCTGGACTAAGGACTATTACAATGAGCAGTTCTTC. This codes for CAWTKDYYNEQFF.

The rearrangement links TRBV19 to TRBJ1-5; 9 bases map to TRBD1. This CDR3 spans 16 amino acids. The germline gives CDR1 LNHDA, CDR2 SQIVND (reference sequence). After removal of 3 bases from V and 2 bases from J, the junction contained 5 bases not matched to a gene. The CDR3 protein is CASSIADRGRNQPQHF. DNA of the CDR3: TGTGCCAGTAGTATTGCGGACAGGGGACGCAATCAGCCCCAGCATTTT.

The table lists this clone with a count of one. The chain joins TRBV2 to TRBJ2-3; D not resolved. The CDR3 contains 13 residues. CDR1 is SNHLY, CDR2 FYNNEI, per germline. Between the trimmed V and J ends, which lost 1 base and 3 bases, there was a span of 5 bases. For the CDR3, the DNA is TGTGCCAGCAGTGAAGGCGGTACAGATACGCAGTATTTT. The encoded protein is CASSEGGTDTQYF.

V usage is TRBV5-4 and J usage is TRBJ2-5; D is unclear. Germline loops: CDR1 SGHNT, CDR2 YYREEE (reference sequence). V was trimmed by 0 bases and J by 1 base, leaving 7 bases between them. The CDR3 is 14 residues long. DNA for the CDR3: TGTGCCAGCAGCTTGGGGGCTAGCCAAGAGACCCAGTACTTC. Its protein is CASSLGASQETQYF.

CDR3 DNA sequence: TGTGCCAGCAGCCCTGGGACCTCGGAGACCCAGTACTTC. This encodes CASSPGTSETQYF. The rearrangement links TRBV7-6 to TRBJ2-5, with D possibly being TRBD1 or TRBD2 (5 bases each). The CDR3 sequence is 13 residues long. Germline lookup yields CDR1 SGHVS and CDR2 FNYEAQ. Trimming pared 5 bases from V and 5 bases from J, leaving 12 bases between.

V is TRBV24-1 and J is TRBJ1-4; 9 positions match TRBD1. The V gene's germline CDR1 is KGHDR and CDR2 SFDVKD. The CDR3 has 15 amino acids. V trimming: 4 bases; J trimming: 8 bases; junction bases outside the gene matches: 7. The CDR3 nucleotides are TGTGCCACCAGTGAAACAGGGGGCGCAGGGGAAAAACTGTTTTTT. Translating gives CATSETGGAGEKLFF.

This chain uses TRBV2 with TRBJ2-7; 10 bases agree with TRBD1. This CDR3 is built from 13 residues. Per germline, CDR1 SNHLY and CDR2 FYNNEI. Trimming at V came to 7 bases and at J to 5 bases, leaving 5 bases not matched to a gene. Written as DNA, the CDR3 is TGTGCCAGCAAAGGGACAGGGGTCCACGAGCAGTACTTC. It codes for CASKGTGVHEQYF.

The gene calls are TRBV13 and TRBJ2-7; 8 bases match TRBD1. The CDR3 consists of 14 residues. V trimming: 1 base; J trimming: 4 bases; junction bases outside the gene matches: 3. The germline CDR1 and CDR2 sequences are PRHDT and FYEKMQ (reference sequence). The CDR3 nucleotides are TGTGCCAGCAGCTTAGAGGACAGGGCTTACGAGCAGTACTTC. Encoded protein: CASSLEDRAYEQYF.

This chain joins TRBV2 and TRBJ2-7, with TRBD2 matching 7 bases. The germline gives CDR1 SNHLY, CDR2 FYNNEI. The V gene end was trimmed by 8 bases and the J gene end by 7 bases; junction bases not matched to a gene: 14. This CDR3 contains 14 residues. CDR3 sequence: CASGGAAGVGEQYF. The CDR3 DNA follows: TGTGCCAGCGGGGGAGCGGCGGGAGTAGGGGAGCAGTACTTC.

The chain recombines TRBV18 with TRBJ2-4; 9 positions match TRBD1. Germline V CDR1 and CDR2: KGHSH, LQKENI. This CDR3 has 16 residues. The V gene end was trimmed by 3 bases and the J gene end by 3 bases; junction bases not matched to a gene: 6. CDR3 amino acids: CASSPRQGGGKNIQYF. The CDR3 DNA follows: TGTGCCAGCTCACCCAGACAGGGGGGCGGCAAAAACATTCAGTACTTC.